This is a list of T cell receptor beta chains from one sample in a study of T cell changes during pregnancy in multiple sclerosis. Some clones are missing from TCRdb's copy, which holds only in-frame ones; the method was immunoSEQ multiplex PCR. There are 47,000 or so clones in the sample; 85% to 95% occur only once, and around 0.47% lies in the top ten. The sample consisted of CD4+ T cells from peripheral blood mononuclear cells, taken in the first trimester of pregnancy. All receptors come from a female donor with multiple sclerosis, enrolled in a pregnancy study. The CDR3 runs from the conserved cysteine through the conserved F or W. The D gene is left open where the match is weak. Not every row has a clone size; where given, it reads once, few, many or a size class.

size	D	V	length	J	DNA	CDR3
.	TRBD1	TRBV13	15	TRBJ2-6	TGTGCCAGCAGCCGACAGGGCAAGGGGGCCAACGTCCTGACTTTC	CASSRQGKGANVLTF
once	TRBD2	TRBV7-8	16	TRBJ2-3	TGTGCCAGCAGCTTAAGTTTAGCGGGAATCACAGATACGCAGTATTTT	CASSLSLAGITDTQYF
.	TRBD1	TRBV5-1	14	TRBJ2-5	TGCGCCAGCAGCTCAACGGACAGGGGGGAGACCCAGTACTTC	CASSSTDRGETQYF
.	TRBD1	TRBV5-5	14	TRBJ1-5	TGTGCCAGCAGCCCCGACAGGGGCAATCAGCCCCAGCATTTT	CASSPDRGNQPQHF
.	.	TRBV18	14	TRBJ1-5	TGTGCCAGCTCACCTCCCCTAGTGGATCAGCCCCAGCATTTT	CASSPPLVDQPQHF
.	TRBD1	TRBV19	16	TRBJ1-1	TGTGCCAGTAGTACCCGGACAGGGCGACTCGACACTGAAGCTTTCTTT	CASSTRTGRLDTEAFF
.	.	TRBV7-2	16	TRBJ2-7	TGTGCCAGCAGCTTAGCGCCTCGGACTACCACCTACGAGCAGTACTTC	CASSLAPRTTTYEQYF
.	.	TRBV7-3	12	TRBJ1-2	TGTGCCAGCAGCCCCGCCGGGGGACGCTACACCTTC	CASSPAGGRYTF
.	TRBD1	TRBV7-9	15	TRBJ2-1	TGTGCCAGCAGCTTGGGACAGGGTACTTACAATGAGCAGTTCTTC	CASSLGQGTYNEQFF
.	.	TRBV7-9	14	TRBJ1-2	TGTGCCAGCAGCTTAGGAAGCGCAGTGCGAGCTAGCACCTTC	CASSLGSAVRASTF
once	TRBD1	TRBV10-2	13	TRBJ1-1	TGCGCCAGCAGCGCTCAGGGGGCCACTGAAGCTTTCTTT	CASSAQGATEAFF
.	.	TRBV10-3	12	TRBJ1-2	TGTGCCATCAGTGCTGCCGGGGATGGCTACACCTTC	CAISAAGDGYTF
.	.	TRBV6-5	15	TRBJ1-5	TGTGCCAGCAGTTACTCGGGCACCAACAATCAGCCCCAGCATTTT	CASSYSGTNNQPQHF
.	TRBD1	TRBV5-1	15	TRBJ1-1	TGCGCCAGCAGCTGGGGACAGGGGAAGGACACTGAAGCTTTCTTT	CASSWGQGKDTEAFF
few	.	TRBV5-6	15	TRBJ2-5	TGTGCCAGCAGCTCCGGAGCCTGGACACTAGAGACCCAGTACTTC	CASSSGAWTLETQYF
.	TRBD2	TRBV6-6	14	TRBJ2-1	TGTGCCAGCATCTTAGCGGGGGCCTACAATGAGCAGTTCTTC	CASILAGAYNEQFF
.	.	TRBV6-1	12	TRBJ2-3	TGTGCCAGCAGCACCACGGGAGATACGCAGTATTTT	CASSTTGDTQYF
.	.	TRBV6-6	14	TRBJ2-3	TGTGCCAGCAGTTATGGGGGGATGGGAGATACGCAGTATTTT	CASSYGGMGDTQYF
.	.	TRBV11-2	13	TRBJ2-5	TGTGCCAGCAGCCGCGGCAGTTTGGAGACCCAGTACTTC	CASSRGSLETQYF
.	.	TRBV7-9	11	TRBJ2-2	TGTGCCAGCAGGAGTTCCGGGGAGCTGTTTTTT	CASRSSGELFF
.	.	TRBV5-1	18	TRBJ1-3	TGCGCCAGCAGCAGGAGGGAGGGGAACTTCCACTCTGGAAACACCATATATTTT	CASSRREGNFHSGNTIYF
.	.	TRBV14	14	TRBJ2-5	TGTGCCAGCAGCAGTGGCTCGAGGCAAGAGACCCAGTACTTC	CASSSGSRQETQYF
.	TRBD1	TRBV19	14	TRBJ1-3	TGTGCCAGTAGTATTAGGGGGCCTGGAAACACCATATATTTT	CASSIRGPGNTIYF
.	TRBD2	TRBV27	18	TRBJ2-1	TGTGCCAGCAGTTTATGGCAGGGACTAGCGGGGAGCTACAATGAGCAGTTCTTC	CASSLWQGLAGSYNEQFF
once	TRBD1	TRBV5-1	14	TRBJ1-1	TGCGCCAGCAGCCAAGGGACAGGGTTGGTGGGAGCTTTCTTT	CASSQGTGLVGAFF
once	.	TRBV27	15	TRBJ2-5	TGTGCCAGCAGTTTTACAGGGACCCGTCAAGAGACCCAGTACTTC	CASSFTGTRQETQYF
.	TRBD2	TRBV19	16	TRBJ2-3	TGTGCCAGTAGTCAAGGGACTAGCGGGGGGACAGATACGCAGTATTTT	CASSQGTSGGTDTQYF
.	TRBD2	TRBV7-6	18	TRBJ2-2	TGTGCCAGCAGCTTAACCCTTCCCGGGGGGGCGAACACCGGGGAGCTGTTTTTT	CASSLTLPGGANTGELFF
.	.	TRBV5-1	15	TRBJ1-5	TGCGCCAGCAGCTTGGGTGGGGGGAACGATCAGCCCCAGCATTTT	CASSLGGGNDQPQHF
.	TRBD1	TRBV4-2	15	TRBJ2-3	TGTGCCAGCGGAGTGGGGACAGGGGGCACAGATACGCAGTATTTT	CASGVGTGGTDTQYF
.	TRBD1	TRBV5-4	17	TRBJ2-2	TGTGCCAGCAGCGCGACAGGGATCGGGCTTAACACCGGGGAGCTGTTTTTT	CASSATGIGLNTGELFF
.	.	TRBV10-2	13	TRBJ1-4	TGCGCCAGCAGTGGCCTCCAGGGTGGAAAACTGTTTTTT	CASSGLQGGKLFF